This TCR beta chain came from a study of cytomegalovirus exposure and HLA in healthy donors. Study context: It was reported in a later analysis that the same platform had been used for the 120 or so validation repertoires as for the 666 first-cohort repertoires. Study conclusions and caveats: Overall, approximately 150 TCR beta chains were annotated as cytomegalovirus-associated. The finding came from a later analysis; first-cohort TCR clusters tended to co-occur in the roughly 120 validation repertoires. In vitro confirmation showed three CMV-associated chains to be CMV antigen specific.

As to this clone: The antigen is not known.

This CDR3 is built from 13 residues. Between the trimmed V and J ends, which lost 8 bases and 8 bases, there was a span of 15 bases. CDR1 and CDR2 from the germline V gene are SNHLY and FYNNEI. TCRdb's table, derived via immunoSEQ multiplex PCR, lists solely in-frame clones and lacks some. This sample carries about 130,000 clones, just under 90% of them seen once, and the ten largest clones take around 6%. The origin of this receptor is a woman under 40 in good health and CMV-seropositive. The gene calls are TRBV2 and TRBJ2-2, with D possibly matching TRBD2 (5 bases). Sequenced input: PBMCs. The CDR3 sequence is CASAANGVGELFF. The DNA of the CDR3 is TGTGCCAGCGCGGCTAACGGGGTGGGGGAGCTGTTTTTT.